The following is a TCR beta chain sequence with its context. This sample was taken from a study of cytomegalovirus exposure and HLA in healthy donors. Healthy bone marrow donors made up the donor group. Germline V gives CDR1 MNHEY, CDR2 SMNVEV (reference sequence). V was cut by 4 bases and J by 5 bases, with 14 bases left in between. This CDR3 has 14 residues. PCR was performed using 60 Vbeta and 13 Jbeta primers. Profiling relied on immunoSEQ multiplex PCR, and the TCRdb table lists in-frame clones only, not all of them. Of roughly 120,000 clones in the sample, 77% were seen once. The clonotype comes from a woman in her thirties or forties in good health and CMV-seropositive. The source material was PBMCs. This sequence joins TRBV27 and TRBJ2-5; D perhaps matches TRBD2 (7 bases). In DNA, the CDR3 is TGTGCCAGCAGTTCTGCGGGGGCTACGGAGACCCAGTACTTC. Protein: CASSSAGATETQYF.